Below, 9 T cell receptor beta chains from the same sample are listed, as sequenced in a study of shared clonotypes between healthy human individuals. Repertoires were generated with immunoSEQ multiplex PCR, while TCRdb's copy carries only in-frame clones and drops some. The data show about 960,000 clones, around 80% seen once. Sequenced input: memory CD4+ T cells sorted from blood. Subset meaning: CD45RA-negative fraction. Source of these receptors: a man aged 18 to 29 in good health.

This clone appeared a few times. The rearrangement uses TRBV29-1 and TRBJ1-1; tentatively, D is TRBD1 (6 bases). The CDR3 is made up of 15 amino acids. Trimming took 6 bases from V and 2 from J, leaving 19 bases between them. CDR1 and CDR2 (germline): SQVTM, ANQGSEA. CDR3 sequence reads: CSVETRGGSNTEAFF. CDR3 coding DNA: TGCAGCGTCGAAACCCGAGGGGGTTCCAACACTGAAGCTTTCTTT.

This clone has just a few counts. The rearrangement joins TRBV19 to TRBJ2-7, with a possible D match to TRBD2 (6 bases). CDR1 and CDR2 (germline): LNHDA, SQIVND (reference sequence). The CDR3 has 13 amino acids. Trimming stripped 10 bases from V and 7 bases from J, with 20 bases between. CDR3 in DNA: TGTGCCACGTCCGGTTCTCGGGGGTGGGAGCAGTACTTC. This sequence encodes CATSGSRGWEQYF.

This clone was detected many times. This rearrangement joins TRBV15 to TRBJ2-1, with D uncertain. CDR1 and CDR2 from the germline V gene are LNHNV and YYDKDF (reference sequence). Trimming cost V 4 bases and J 9 bases, with 10 bases left between them. The CDR3 covers 12 residues. The CDR3 loop reads CATSKGLVEQFF. In nucleotides, the CDR3 is TGTGCCACCAGCAAAGGGCTGGTTGAGCAGTTCTTC. Looking up the rest from reference TRBV15 and TRBJ2-1 gives the full variable domain: DAMVIQNPRYQVTQFGKPVTLSCSQTLNHNVMYWYQQKSSQAPKLLFHYYDKDFNNEADTPDNFQSRRPNTSFCFLDIRSPGLGDTAMYLCATSKGLVEQFFGPGTRLTVL.

The chain is built from TRBV7-2 and TRBJ2-2; tentative D call: TRBD2 (6 bases). Between the trimmed V and J ends, which lost 6 bases and 4 bases, there was a span of 12 bases. CDR3 length equals 14 residues. Germline CDR1 and CDR2: SGHTA and FQGNSA. CDR3 sequence reads: CASSKDYSTGELFF. The CDR3 nucleotides are TGTGCCAGCAGTAAGGACTATAGCACCGGGGAGCTGTTTTTT. Using reference TRBV7-2 and TRBJ2-2 for the parts outside the CDR3, the full variable domain is GAGVSQSPSNKVTEKGKDVELRCDPISGHTALYWYRQSLGQGLEFLIYFQGNSAPDKSGLPSDRFSAERTGGSVSTLTIQRTQQEDSAVYLCASSKDYSTGELFFGEGSRLTVL.

The genes are TRBV2 and TRBJ2-2; D gene ambiguous. The CDR3 has 13 residues. V lost 4 bases and J lost 6, with 9 bases in between. The germline V gene encodes CDR1 SNHLY and CDR2 FYNNEI. The CDR3 DNA is TGTGCCAGCAGTGGCCTAAGAGCCGGGGAGCTGTTTTTT. It specifies CASSGLRAGELFF.

The V and J genes are TRBV27 and TRBJ1-5, with TRBD1 matching over 7 bases. The CDR3 runs to 15 residues. Germline V lookup: CDR1 MNHEY, CDR2 SMNVEV (reference sequence). V dropped 6 bases and J dropped 2; count of bases not matched to a gene: 7. CDR3: CASSLGTVGNQPQHF. CDR3 DNA: TGTGCCAGCAGCCTAGGGACAGTGGGCAATCAGCCCCAGCATTTT.

This chain connects TRBV5-1 to TRBJ2-5; 7 nucleotides line up with TRBD1. The CDR3 runs 13 residues. The V and J ends lost 3 bases and 5 bases, in that order; junction bases with no gene match: 4. CDR1 and CDR2 from the germline V gene are SGHRS and YFSETQ. CDR3 loop: CASSSLTGETQYF. CDR3 in DNA: TGCGCCAGCAGCTCCCTGACAGGGGAGACCCAGTACTTC.

The rearrangement uses TRBV19 and TRBJ1-1; tentative D call: TRBD1 (5 bases). Deletions cut 7 bases from V and 8 bases from J, with 26 bases between. The CDR3 covers 16 residues. Germline V lookup: CDR1 LNHDA, CDR2 SQIVND (reference sequence). This CDR3 is CASKGRWTTTPLEAFF. CDR3 in DNA: TGTGCCAGTAAGGGACGGTGGACCACTACCCCGTTGGAAGCTTTCTTT.

J is TRBJ2-6 and V is TRBV18; 9 nucleotides line up with TRBD1. CDR1 KGHSH and CDR2 LQKENI come from the germline V gene. This CDR3 region has 14 residues. Losses at the gene ends were 3 bases for V and 12 bases for J; bases not matched to a gene: 6. The CDR3 sequence: CASSPGGTGSVLTF. The CDR3 DNA reads TGTGCCAGCTCACCTGGCGGGACAGGGTCCGTCCTGACTTTC.